Presented here are 13 T cell receptor beta chains from one specimen sequenced in a study of early T cells in non-severe SARS-CoV-2 infection. Using its own MiXCR run on the 5' RACE reads, TCRdb lists one record per CDR3 protein. Of 17,000 or so distinct CDR3 sequences in the sample, less than 6.5% are singletons; the top ten hold about 6.8%. The starting material was whole blood, obtained at baseline. Receptors originate from an adult who was a healthcare worker with PCR-confirmed SARS-CoV-2 infection or an uninfected control (not recorded which).

This clonotype was found many times. V and J are TRBV4-2 and TRBJ1-1, with D unresolved. The V end was cut by 2 bases, the J end by 5 bases, with 21 bases between. The CDR3 runs to 17 residues. Germline V lookup: CDR1 LGHNA, CDR2 YNFKEQ. As DNA, the CDR3 is TGTGCCAGCAGCCAAAGACCCCTTTCCGGGGAGGAAACTGAAGCTTTCTTT. Translated, it gives CASSQRPLSGEETEAFF.

This clonotype was seen many times. This chain uses TRBV20-1 with TRBJ1-5; 11 nucleotides line up with TRBD1. The CDR3 consists of 15 residues. The V segment lost 0 bases and the J segment 6 bases; nucleotides outside the gene matches: 4. Germline assignment: CDR1 DFQATT and CDR2 SNEGSKA (reference sequence). The DNA for the CDR3 is TGCAGTGCTAGAGATGGACAGGGGGCGCTTCAGCCCCAGCATTTT. Its translation is CSARDGQGALQPQHF.

CDR3 sequence: CASSQDTGFHEQYF. As DNA, the CDR3 is TGTGCCAGCAGCCAAGATACGGGATTCCACGAGCAGTACTTC. The chain combines TRBV3-1 with TRBJ2-7, with D tentatively TRBD2 (5 bases). The V end was cut by 0 bases, the J end by 5 bases, with 11 bases between. The V gene's germline CDR1 is LGHDT and CDR2 YNNKEL (reference sequence). The CDR3 sequence is 14 residues long.

At least ten counts were recorded for this clonotype. J is TRBJ1-6 and V is TRBV5-6, with D unresolved. The germline CDR1 and CDR2 sequences are SGHDT and YYEEEE. This CDR3 has 17 residues. Trimming left V 1 base short and J 7 bases short, with 18 bases between. This chain's CDR3 is CASSLRLGLPGNSPLHF. CDR3 nucleotides: TGTGCCAGCAGCTTGCGGTTGGGCCTACCGGGCAATTCACCCCTCCACTTT.

At least ten counts were recorded for this clonotype. The chain has TRBV12-3 or TRBV12-4 and TRBJ1-6; perhaps TRBD1 as D (6 bases). The CDR3 is 17 amino acids. V gave up 2 bases and J gave up 8 bases, with 19 bases separating them. CDR3 protein: CASSLLALQGSYSPLHF. The CDR3 coding sequence is TGTGCCAGCAGTTTATTGGCCCTACAGGGATCGTATTCACCCCTCCACTTT.

J is TRBJ2-3 and V is TRBV7-8, with TRBD2 matching 7 bases. The V and J ends lost 7 bases and 2 bases, in that order; junction bases with no gene match: 12. The germline CDR1 and CDR2 sequences are SGHVS and FQNEAQ. CDR3 length equals 16 residues. The CDR3 sequence is CASTRYGGGHTDTQYF. In DNA form, the CDR3 reads TGTGCCAGCACCCGGTACGGGGGAGGGCACACAGATACGCAGTATTTT. The full variable domain, its missing parts supplied by reference TRBV7-8 and TRBJ2-3, is GAGVSQSPRYKVAKRGQDVALRCDPISGHVSLFWYQQALGQGPEFLTYFQNEAQLDKSGLPSDRFFAERPEGSVSTLKIQRTQQEDSAVYLCASTRYGGGHTDTQYFGPGTRLTVL.

The chain recombines TRBV20-1 with TRBJ2-5; D remains unclear. The CDR3 length is 14 residues. Trimming removed 0 bases from V and 4 bases from J, with 12 bases in between. Per the germline V gene, CDR1 is DFQATT and CDR2 is SNEGSKA (reference sequence). In nucleotides, the CDR3 is TGCAGTGCTAGAGATCCGAACAAGGGAGAGACCCAGTACTTC. It yields the protein CSARDPNKGETQYF.

This clonotype appeared a few times. The chain has TRBV20-1 and TRBJ2-7; D is possibly TRBD1 or TRBD2 (5 bases each). Germline CDR1 DFQATT, CDR2 SNEGSKA (reference sequence). Trimming cost V 3 bases and J 3 bases, with 9 bases left between them. The CDR3 spans 12 residues. This chain's CDR3 is CSASQGDYEQYF. The CDR3 nucleotides are TGCAGTGCTAGTCAGGGAGACTACGAGCAGTACTTC.

This clonotype was recorded many times. This chain links TRBV9 with TRBJ2-7, with TRBD1 as a possible D gene (6 bases). The CDR3 spans 15 residues. The ends were cut back, 0 bases at V and 6 bases at J, with 16 bases in the middle. Germline assignment: CDR1 SGDLS and CDR2 YYNGEE. The CDR3 sequence: CASSVVGTPTSEQYF. The CDR3 DNA reads TGTGCCAGCAGCGTAGTAGGGACACCGACGTCCGAGCAGTACTTC.

This clonotype was seen ten or more times. The genes are TRBV12-3 or TRBV12-4 and TRBJ1-5, with D uncertain. This CDR3 region has 12 residues. V lost 6 bases and J 4 bases, leaving 7 bases between the germline ends. CDR3 nucleotides: TGTGCCAGCAGATTAAATAATCAGCCCCAGCATTTT. Translated: CASRLNNQPQHF.

This clonotype occurred many times. The V call is TRBV6-5, the J call TRBJ2-5, with TRBD2 as a possible D gene (7 bases). CDR3 length: 15 residues. Germline CDR1 and CDR2: MNHEY and SVGAGI. With 6 bases removed from V and 5 bases from J, the gap between germline ends came to 19 bases. The chain's CDR3 is CASSYMRGGRETQYF. CDR3 bases: TGTGCCAGCAGCTACATGCGCGGGGGCCGGGAGACCCAGTACTTC.

This clonotype was detected many times. The rearrangement links TRBV10-3 to TRBJ1-2, with 10 bases lining up with TRBD1. J was trimmed by 2 bases and V by 4 bases; bases with no gene match: 1. Germline V gene sequence: CDR1 ENHRY, CDR2 SYGVKD. The CDR3 runs 14 residues. The CDR3 region has the DNA TGTGCCATCAGTGGGGGACAGGGGAACTATGGCTACACCTTC. This encodes CAISGGQGNYGYTF.

This clonotype was recorded at least ten times. V is TRBV7-6 and J is TRBJ2-2; D unclear. The germline gives CDR1 SGHVS, CDR2 FNYEAQ. The CDR3 covers 14 residues. Trimming removed 8 bases from V and 7 bases from J, with 17 bases in between. In DNA form, the CDR3 reads TGTGCCAGCCGAGCCCCTCTGGTGGACGGGGAGCTGTTTTTT. As protein: CASRAPLVDGELFF.